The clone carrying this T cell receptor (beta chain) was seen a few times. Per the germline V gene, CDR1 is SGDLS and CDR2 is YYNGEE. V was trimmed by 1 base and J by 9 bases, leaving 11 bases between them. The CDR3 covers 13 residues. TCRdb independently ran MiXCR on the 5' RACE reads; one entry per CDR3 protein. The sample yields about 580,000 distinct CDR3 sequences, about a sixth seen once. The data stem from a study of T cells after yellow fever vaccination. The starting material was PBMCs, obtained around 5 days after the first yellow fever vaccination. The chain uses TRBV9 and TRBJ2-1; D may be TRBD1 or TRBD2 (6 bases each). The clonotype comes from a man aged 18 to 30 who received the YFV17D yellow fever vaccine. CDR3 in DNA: TGTGCCAGCAGCGTAAGGGGGGCGGGTGAGCAGTTCTTC. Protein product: CASSVRGAGEQFF.